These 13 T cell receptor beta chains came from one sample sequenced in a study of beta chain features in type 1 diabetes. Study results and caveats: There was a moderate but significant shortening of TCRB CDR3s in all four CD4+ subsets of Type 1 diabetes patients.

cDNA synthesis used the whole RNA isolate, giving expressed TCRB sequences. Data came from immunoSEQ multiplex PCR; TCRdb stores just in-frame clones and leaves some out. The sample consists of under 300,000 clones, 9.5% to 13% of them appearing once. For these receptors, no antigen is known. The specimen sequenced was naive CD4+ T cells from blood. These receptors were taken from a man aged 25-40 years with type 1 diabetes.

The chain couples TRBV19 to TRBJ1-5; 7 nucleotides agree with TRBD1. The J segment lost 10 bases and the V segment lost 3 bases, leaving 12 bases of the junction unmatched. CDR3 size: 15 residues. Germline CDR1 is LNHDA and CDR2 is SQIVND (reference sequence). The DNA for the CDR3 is TGTGCCAGTAGTATGGGACAGCTCCTAGGAAATCCCCAGCATTTT. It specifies CASSMGQLLGNPQHF.

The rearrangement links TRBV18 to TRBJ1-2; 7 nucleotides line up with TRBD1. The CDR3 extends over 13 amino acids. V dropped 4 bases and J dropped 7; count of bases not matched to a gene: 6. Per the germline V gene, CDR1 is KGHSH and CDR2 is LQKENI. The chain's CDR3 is CASSLNRGPGYTF. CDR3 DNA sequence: TGTGCCAGCTCACTCAACAGGGGACCTGGCTACACCTTC. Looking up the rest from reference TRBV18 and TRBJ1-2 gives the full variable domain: NAGVMQNPRHLVRRRGQEARLRCSPMKGHSHVYWYRQLPEEGLKFMVYLQKENIIDESGMPKERFSAEFPKEGPSILRIQQVVRGDSAAYFCASSLNRGPGYTFGSGTRLTVV.

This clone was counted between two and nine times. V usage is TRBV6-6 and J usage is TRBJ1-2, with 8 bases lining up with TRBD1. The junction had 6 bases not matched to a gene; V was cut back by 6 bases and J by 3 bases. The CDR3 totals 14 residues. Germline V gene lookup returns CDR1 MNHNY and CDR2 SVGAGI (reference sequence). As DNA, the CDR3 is TGTGCCAGCAGCGGATCAGGGGGCGACTATGGCTACACCTTC. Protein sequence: CASSGSGGDYGYTF.

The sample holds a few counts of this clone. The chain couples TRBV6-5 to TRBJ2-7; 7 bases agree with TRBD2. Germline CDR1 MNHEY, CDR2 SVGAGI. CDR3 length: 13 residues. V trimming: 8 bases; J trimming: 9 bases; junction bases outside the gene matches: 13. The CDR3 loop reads CASLAGDSNGQYF. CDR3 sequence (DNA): TGTGCCAGCCTGGCGGGGGACTCTAACGGGCAGTACTTC.

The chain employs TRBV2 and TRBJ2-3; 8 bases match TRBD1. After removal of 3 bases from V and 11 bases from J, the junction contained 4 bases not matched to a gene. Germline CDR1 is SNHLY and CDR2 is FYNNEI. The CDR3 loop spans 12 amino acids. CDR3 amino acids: CASSDRGREQYF. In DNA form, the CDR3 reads TGTGCCAGCAGTGACAGGGGGCGGGAGCAGTATTTT.

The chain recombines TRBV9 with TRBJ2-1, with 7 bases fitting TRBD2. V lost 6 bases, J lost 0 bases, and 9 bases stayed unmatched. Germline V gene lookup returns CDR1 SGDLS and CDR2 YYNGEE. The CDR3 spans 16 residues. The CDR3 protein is CASNPTGGSSYNEQFF. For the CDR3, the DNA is TGTGCCAGCAACCCCACCGGGGGGTCCTCCTACAATGAGCAGTTCTTC.

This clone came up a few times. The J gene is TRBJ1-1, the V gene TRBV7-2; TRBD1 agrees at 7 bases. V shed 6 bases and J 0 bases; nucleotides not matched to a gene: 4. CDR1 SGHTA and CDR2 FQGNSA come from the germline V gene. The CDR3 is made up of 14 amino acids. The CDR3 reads CASRGQVMNTEAFF. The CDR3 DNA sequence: TGTGCCAGCAGAGGACAGGTAATGAACACTGAAGCTTTCTTT.

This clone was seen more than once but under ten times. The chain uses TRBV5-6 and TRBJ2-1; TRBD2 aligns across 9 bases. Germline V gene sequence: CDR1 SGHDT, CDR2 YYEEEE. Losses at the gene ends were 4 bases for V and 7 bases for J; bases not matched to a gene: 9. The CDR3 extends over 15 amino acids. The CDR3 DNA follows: TGTGCCAGCAGCCAGGACGCGGGGGGGCAAAATGAGCAGTTCTTC. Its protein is CASSQDAGGQNEQFF.

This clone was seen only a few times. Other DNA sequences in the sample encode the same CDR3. The CDR3 is CAISEREDTEAFF. CDR3 DNA: TGTGCCATCAGTGAAAGGGAGGACACTGAAGCTTTCTTT. The chain has TRBV10-3 and TRBJ1-1, with unresolved D. There are 13 residues in the CDR3. Germline CDR1 and CDR2: ENHRY and SYGVKD. Trimming removed 3 bases at V and 3 bases at J, with 8 bases between.

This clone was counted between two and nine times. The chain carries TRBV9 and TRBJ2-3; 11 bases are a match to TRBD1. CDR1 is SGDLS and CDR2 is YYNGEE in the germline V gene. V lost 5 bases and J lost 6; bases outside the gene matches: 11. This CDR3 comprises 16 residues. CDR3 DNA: TGTGCCAGCAGTAGGACAGGGGGCTCGTCATTGGATACGCAGTATTTT. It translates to CASSRTGGSSLDTQYF.

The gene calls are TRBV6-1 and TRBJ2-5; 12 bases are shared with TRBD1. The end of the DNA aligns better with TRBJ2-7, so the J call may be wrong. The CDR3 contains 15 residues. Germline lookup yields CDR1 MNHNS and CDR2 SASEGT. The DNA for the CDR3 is TGTGCCAGCAGCCAGGGGACAGGGGGCTGGTACGAGCAGTACTTC. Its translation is CASSQGTGGWYEQYF.

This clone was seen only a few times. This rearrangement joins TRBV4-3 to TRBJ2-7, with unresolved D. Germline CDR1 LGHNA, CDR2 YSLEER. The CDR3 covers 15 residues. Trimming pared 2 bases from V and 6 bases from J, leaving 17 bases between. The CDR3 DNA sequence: TGCGCCAGCAGCCAATCCACCCCTGGCCGAGGCGAGCAGTACTTC. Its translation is CASSQSTPGRGEQYF.

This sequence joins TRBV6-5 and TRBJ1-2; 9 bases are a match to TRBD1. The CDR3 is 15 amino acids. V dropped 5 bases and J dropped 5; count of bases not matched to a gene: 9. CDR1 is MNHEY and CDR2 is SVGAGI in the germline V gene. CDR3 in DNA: TGTGCCAGCAGTCGGACAGGGGAGGTTGGGTATGGCTACACCTTC. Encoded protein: CASSRTGEVGYGYTF.